One and the same sample provided the 11 T cell receptor beta chains below, sequenced in a study of tumor-infiltrating lymphocytes in primary liver carcinoma. Co-extraction yielded RNA and DNA from around 20-30 mg of unsorted bulk tissue. Total RNA amounting to roughly 480 ng was the source from which TCR beta cDNA was made with a constant-region primer. What produced the TCR beta libraries was three nested multiplex PCR rounds using slightly modified ARM-PCR. The opening two PCR rounds, approximately 10 cycles each, paired TRBV1-TRBV30 forward primers with a C-beta reverse primer. TCRdb independently ran MiXCR on the multiplex PCR reads; one entry per CDR3 protein. The sample contains 75,000 to 90,000 distinct CDR3 sequences, approximately 72% of which appear only once. The sample taken for sequencing was liver tumor tissue from sampling region 1. Described subset: tumor region T1, superior pole. All receptors derive from a middle-aged man with primary liver carcinoma and hepatitis B virus infection.

There are many counts of this clonotype. The rearrangement uses TRBV14 and TRBJ2-1, with 8 bases matching TRBD2. Losses at the gene ends were 1 base for V and 10 bases for J; bases not matched to a gene: 9. This CDR3 region has 15 residues. Germline CDR1 is SGHDN and CDR2 is FVKESK. CDR3 coding DNA: TGTGCCAGCAGCCAAGGATGGGCGGGAGGACAGGAGCAGTTCTTC. This encodes CASSQGWAGGQEQFF.

A remark on this clonotype: The junction differs from germline at one of its ends, possibly a read error. The chain recombines TRBV29-1 with TRBJ1-2; D is unresolved. The CDR3 is 12 residues long. Germline CDR1 is SQVTM and CDR2 is ANQGSEA. The CDR3 bases are TGCAGTGTTGGTTACCAAACCTATGGCTACACCTTC. Translated, it gives CSVGYQTYGYTF.

The chain recombines TRBV2 with TRBJ2-7; D ambiguous. Germline CDR1 reads SNHLY; CDR2 reads FYNNEI. Trimming removed 1 base at V and 4 bases at J, with 17 bases between. CDR3 length: 16 residues. CDR3 nucleotides: TGTGCCAGCAGTGAAGTCCTTTTGAGACTGACGTACGAGCAGTACTTC. Translation gives CASSEVLLRLTYEQYF.

With respect to this clonotype: At one end the junction does not follow the germline gene, possibly because of a read error. V usage is TRBV30 and J usage is TRBJ2-7; D may be TRBD1 or TRBD2 (5 bases each). The V gene's germline CDR1 is GTSNPN and CDR2 SVGIG (reference sequence). The CDR3 totals 12 residues. The CDR3 spells CVVGRLGYEQYF. In DNA form, the CDR3 reads TGTGTCGTGGGACGGTTAGGCTACGAGCAGTATTTC.

V gene TRBV18 combines with J gene TRBJ1-1, with D unresolved. Deletions cut 7 bases from V and 5 bases from J, with 14 bases between. The CDR3 covers 13 residues. Germline-derived CDR1 and CDR2 are KGHSH and LQKENI. The CDR3 loop reads CASCYEKGTEAFF. As DNA, the CDR3 is TGTGCCAGCTGCTATGAAAAGGGAACTGAAGCTTTCTTT.

This clonotype has a count of ten or more. The chain is built from TRBV4-2 and TRBJ1-2; 8 nucleotides match TRBD1. From germline, CDR1 is LGHNA and CDR2 YNFKEQ. The CDR3 runs 15 residues. V lost 2 bases, J lost 4 bases, and 6 bases stayed unmatched. The CDR3 region has the DNA TGTGCCAGCAGCCAATCGACAGGGGAGGGCTATGGCTACACCTTC. Translation: CASSQSTGEGYGYTF.

About this clonotype: At one end, the junction sequence differs from germline, possibly due to a read error. The CDR3 reads CVGSLEVGDERLFF. The CDR3 DNA reads TGTGTCGGCAGCTTAGAGGTTGGGGACGAAAGACTGTTTTTT. This chain uses TRBV11-2 with TRBJ1-4; perhaps TRBD1 as D (5 bases). The germline V gene encodes CDR1 SGHAT and CDR2 FQNNGV. The CDR3 spans 14 residues.

Of note for this clonotype: The junction shows a germline mismatch at one end, possibly a read error. V is TRBV5-5 and J is TRBJ2-2, with 8 bases aligning to TRBD1. Germline CDR1 and CDR2: SGHKS and YYEKEE (reference sequence). CDR3 length equals 15 residues. The CDR3 nucleotides are TGTGCCGGCAGCCCCCCAGGGGGCGACACCGGGGAGCTGTTATTT. It is translated as CAGSPPGGDTGELLF.

This clonotype was recorded many times. V usage is TRBV28 and J usage is TRBJ2-5, with 9 bases that match TRBD2. V was clipped by 10 bases and J by 2 bases; unmatched bases: 5. The germline V gene encodes CDR1 MDHEN and CDR2 SYDVKM. This CDR3 spans 13 amino acids. The CDR3 protein is CATLAGAQETQYF. CDR3 nucleotide sequence: TGTGCCACCTTAGCGGGAGCGCAAGAGACCCAGTACTTC.

Turning to this clonotype: One end of the junction fails to match germline, which may point to a read error. The chain employs TRBV4-1 and TRBJ1-2, with TRBD1 matching over 7 bases. The germline gives CDR1 MGHRA, CDR2 YSYEKL. CDR3 length equals 16 residues. CDR3 in amino acids: CVSNQVEGAGYYGYTF. The CDR3 nucleotides are TGCGTCAGCAACCAAGTGGAGGGGGCAGGATACTATGGCTACACCTTC.

With respect to this clonotype: An end of the junction does not agree with germline; a read error may underlie this. The chain joins TRBV10-2 to TRBJ2-5, with D maybe TRBD2 (5 bases). This CDR3 contains 15 residues. Germline V gene sequence: CDR1 WSHSY, CDR2 SAAADI. The CDR3 bases are TGCGCCTGCAGTGAAGGACTGCCCATCCAAGAGACCCAGTACTTT. Its translation: CACSEGLPIQETQYF.